What follows are 22 T cell receptor beta chains derived from one specimen sequenced in a study of cytomegalovirus exposure and HLA in healthy donors. Primers for the PCR totalled 60 Vbeta and 13 Jbeta. Data came from immunoSEQ multiplex PCR; TCRdb stores just in-frame clones and leaves some out. This sample has roughly 200,000 clones, with roughly three quarters found just once. Sequenced material: PBMCs. All receptors derive from a male donor in good health and CMV-seronegative.

V and J are TRBV30 and TRBJ1-6, with a weak D call TRBD1 (5 bases). The CDR3 length is 15 residues. Germline assignment: CDR1 GTSNPN and CDR2 SVGIG (reference sequence). Trimming pared 0 bases from V and 7 bases from J, leaving 13 bases between. Written as DNA, the CDR3 is TGTGCCTGGAGTGTACAGGCGGGACTCAATTCACCCCTCCACTTT. Amino acid sequence: CAWSVQAGLNSPLHF. Full variable domain (outside the CDR3, taken from reference TRBV30 and TRBJ1-6): SQTIHQWPATLVQPVGSPLSLECTVEGTSNPNLYWYRQAAGRGLQLLFYSVGIGQISSEVPQNLSASRPQDRQFILSSKKLLLSDSGFYLCAWSVQAGLNSPLHFGNGTRLTVT.

The chain combines TRBV12-5 with TRBJ1-4; the D gene is possibly TRBD1 (6 bases). V was clipped by 5 bases and J by 7 bases, with 11 bases between them. The CDR3 is 13 residues long. Germline V gene sequence: CDR1 LGHNT, CDR2 FRNRAP. CDR3 residues: CASGPTGPEKLFF. CDR3 bases: TGTGCTAGTGGTCCTACAGGGCCTGAAAAACTGTTTTTT.

The chain is built from TRBV30 and TRBJ1-3, with D possibly matching TRBD1 (5 bases). This CDR3 has 14 residues. Germline assignment: CDR1 GTSNPN and CDR2 SVGIG (reference sequence). V lost 1 base, J lost 0 bases, and 7 bases lay in between. CDR3 residues: CAWSGTGSGNTIYF. The CDR3 nucleotides read TGTGCCTGGAGTGGCACAGGCTCTGGAAACACCATATATTTT.

The rearrangement uses TRBV7-3 and TRBJ1-5; D is perhaps TRBD1 (5 bases). V was shortened by 4 bases and J by 5 bases, with 9 bases between the two germline ends. The CDR3 has 13 amino acids. Looked up from germline, CDR1 is SGHTA and CDR2 is FQGTGA. Here the CDR3 reads CASSSDIYQPQHF. The CDR3 bases are TGTGCCAGCAGCTCGGACATCTATCAGCCCCAGCATTTT.

The chain is built from TRBV28 and TRBJ1-1; D not certain. The V and J ends lost 1 base and 4 bases respectively, with 10 bases between them. This CDR3 has 14 amino acids. Germline assignment: CDR1 MDHEN and CDR2 SYDVKM. As DNA, the CDR3 is TGTGCCAGCAGTTTATCCGGGGAGGGCACTGAAGCTTTCTTT. As protein: CASSLSGEGTEAFF.

V is TRBV19 and J is TRBJ1-1, with D possibly matching TRBD1 (5 bases). Trimming stripped 7 bases from V and 6 bases from J, with 15 bases between. Looked up from germline, CDR1 is LNHDA and CDR2 is SQIVND (reference sequence). The CDR3 has 13 residues. In nucleotides, the CDR3 is TGTGCCAGTAATGACCTCAGGGAGGCTGAAGCTTTCTTT. Translating gives CASNDLREAEAFF.

The chain recombines TRBV28 with TRBJ2-3, with 12 bases fitting TRBD2. The CDR3 sequence is 19 residues long. Germline CDR1 reads MDHEN; CDR2 reads SYDVKM. J gave up 1 base and V 1 base, and 9 bases lay outside the gene matches. The CDR3 reads CASSLSTPSGGAGTDTQYF. CDR3 sequence (DNA): TGTGCCAGCAGTTTATCAACCCCTAGCGGGGGGGCCGGCACAGATACGCAGTATTTT.

V is TRBV6-4 and J is TRBJ2-3, with 10 bases aligning to TRBD1. The trim removed 0 bases at V and 7 bases at J, leaving 10 bases unmatched. CDR1 and CDR2 from the germline V gene are MRHNA and SNTAGT. CDR3 length: 17 residues. CDR3 loop: CASSDSSMTGGKNTQYF. The CDR3, as DNA: TGTGCCAGCAGTGACTCCTCTATGACAGGGGGCAAGAATACGCAGTATTTT.

CDR3 sequence: CASSPNRGYYNEQFF. CDR3 sequence (DNA): TGTGCCAGCAGTCCAAACAGGGGGTACTACAATGAGCAGTTCTTC. The V and J genes are TRBV27 and TRBJ2-1, with 8 bases that match TRBD1. After removal of 5 bases from V and 3 bases from J, the junction contained 6 bases not matched to a gene. Germline V CDR1 and CDR2: MNHEY, SMNVEV (reference sequence). The CDR3 is made up of 15 amino acids.

This clone was detected once. V is TRBV6-6 and J is TRBJ1-6, with D possibly matching TRBD1 (5 bases). Germline CDR1 and CDR2: MNHNY and SVGAGI (reference sequence). The CDR3 totals 14 residues. V was pared by 6 bases and J by 6 bases, with 12 bases between. Written as DNA, the CDR3 is TGTGCCAGCAGCGACGCAGGGTTTAATTCACCCCTCCACTTT. Protein sequence: CASSDAGFNSPLHF.

V and J are TRBV11-2 and TRBJ1-2; D is uncertain. Trimming removed 0 bases from V and 8 bases from J, with 10 bases in between. Germline V gives CDR1 SGHAT, CDR2 FQNNGV. This CDR3 has 13 residues. In DNA form, the CDR3 reads TGTGCCAGCAGCTTAGATGTCGGGAGCGGCTACACCTTC. This sequence encodes CASSLDVGSGYTF.

This clone was recorded a few times. V gene TRBV6-5 combines with J gene TRBJ2-7; maybe TRBD2 (5 bases). Germline V CDR1 and CDR2: MNHEY, SVGAGI. Trimming removed 0 bases from V and 6 bases from J, with 18 bases in between. The CDR3 is 16 residues long. CDR3 sequence reads: CASSYSTGEGVREQYF. The DNA for the CDR3 is TGTGCCAGCAGTTACTCGACGGGTGAGGGAGTTCGCGAGCAGTACTTC.

V and J are TRBV2 and TRBJ2-3; D is perhaps TRBD1 (5 bases). The length of the CDR3 is 14 residues. V was trimmed by 6 bases and J by 4 bases, leaving 14 bases between them. Per the germline V gene, CDR1 is SNHLY and CDR2 is FYNNEI. The CDR3 loop is CASSTRQGADTQYF. As DNA, the CDR3 is TGTGCCAGCAGCACCCGGCAAGGGGCAGATACGCAGTATTTT.

This chain uses TRBV10-3 with TRBJ2-3; the D is unclear. V lost 7 bases and J lost 0, with 11 bases in between. Germline V CDR1 and CDR2: ENHRY, SYGVKD. CDR3 length: 14 residues. The CDR3 here is CAINAGASTDTQYF. CDR3 coding DNA: TGTGCCATCAACGCAGGTGCTAGCACAGATACGCAGTATTTT.

The chain has TRBV28 and TRBJ1-2; no firm D call. The V gene's germline CDR1 is MDHEN and CDR2 SYDVKM. The CDR3 length is 13 residues. Between the trimmed V and J ends, which lost 8 bases and 4 bases, there was a span of 14 bases. CDR3 DNA: TGTGCCAGCGTGGGGAGCTCTAGCTATGGCTACACCTTC. It codes for CASVGSSSYGYTF.

V usage is TRBV5-1 and J usage is TRBJ2-2; no firm D call. The CDR3 runs 14 residues. Germline lookup yields CDR1 SGHRS and CDR2 YFSETQ. Trimming removed 0 bases from V and 6 bases from J, with 9 bases in between. The CDR3 DNA reads as TGCGCCAGCAGCTTGGGTCTCGTTCCCGGGGAGCTGTTTTTT. The encoded protein is CASSLGLVPGELFF.

The chain carries TRBV28 and TRBJ1-5; TRBD1 is a possible D gene (6 bases). CDR1 MDHEN and CDR2 SYDVKM come from the germline V gene. Trimming took off 2 bases at V and 0 bases at J, with 11 bases between the two ends. The CDR3 loop spans 16 amino acids. The CDR3 region has the DNA TGTGCCAGCAGTTTAGGACAGTCAAATAGCAATCAGCCCCAGCATTTT. Residues: CASSLGQSNSNQPQHF.

The rearrangement joins TRBV6-5 to TRBJ1-4; 7 bases map to TRBD1. This CDR3 contains 14 residues. The ends lost 2 bases at V and 8 bases at J; junction bases unmatched: 5. The germline CDR1 and CDR2 sequences are MNHEY and SVGAGI. CDR3 in amino acids: CASSYGPGGEKLFF. For the CDR3, the DNA is TGTGCCAGCAGTTACGGGCCAGGGGGAGAAAAACTGTTTTTT.

The DNA for the CDR3 is TGTGCCAGCAGCCGACAGGGGGCAGATGGCTACACCTTC. Protein product: CASSRQGADGYTF. The rearrangement links TRBV14 to TRBJ1-2, with TRBD1 matching 10 bases. The germline CDR1 and CDR2 sequences are SGHDN and FVKESK. The trim removed 4 bases at V and 6 bases at J, leaving 2 bases unmatched. The length of the CDR3 is 13 residues.

This chain joins TRBV6-5 and TRBJ2-1; 8 bases match TRBD2. V was pared by 6 bases and J by 6 bases, with 10 bases of the junction left unmatched. The CDR3 is 15 amino acids. The germline CDR1 and CDR2 sequences are MNHEY and SVGAGI. DNA for the CDR3: TGTGCCAGCAGATTCGAGCGGGAGTTGAGCAATGAGCAGTTCTTC. Residues: CASRFERELSNEQFF.

The chain has TRBV30 and TRBJ2-2, with 9 bases identical to TRBD1. The J segment lost 5 bases and the V segment lost 2 bases, leaving 9 bases of the junction unmatched. Germline CDR1 and CDR2: GTSNPN and SVGIG (reference sequence). The CDR3 contains 16 residues. The DNA of the CDR3 is TGTGCCTGGAGTCCCGGGACAGGGTTTTATACCGGGGAGCTGTTTTTT. Amino acid sequence: CAWSPGTGFYTGELFF. Filled out from reference TRBV30 and TRBJ2-2, the complete variable domain reads SQTIHQWPATLVQPVGSPLSLECTVEGTSNPNLYWYRQAAGRGLQLLFYSVGIGQISSEVPQNLSASRPQDRQFILSSKKLLLSDSGFYLCAWSPGTGFYTGELFFGEGSRLTVL.

The J gene is TRBJ2-1, the V gene TRBV11-2; D is perhaps TRBD2 (5 bases). Trimming left V 2 bases short and J 4 bases short, with 9 bases between. Germline V gene lookup returns CDR1 SGHAT and CDR2 FQNNGV. The CDR3 has 14 amino acids. CDR3 region: CASSLSDSYNEQFF. CDR3 in DNA: TGTGCCAGCAGCTTATCGGACTCATACAATGAGCAGTTCTTC.